The 14 T cell receptor beta chains in this list originate from one sample, sequenced in a study of vaccination and CD4 T cells after COVID-19. Noted treatment: approximately 10-day PBMC culture with coronavirus spike peptide pools or control peptides (ViraFEST assay). At the Johns Hopkins FTIC core, DNA taken from cultured CD4+ T cells was sequenced by way of the Oncomine TCR Beta short-read assay. TCRdb reanalysed the PCR reads using MiXCR and keeps one entry per CDR3 protein. This table holds just under 8,500 distinct CDR3 sequences, less than 80% found once. These TCRs' antigens remain unknown. The sample was CD4+ T cells from blood, cultured in vitro. The receptor set was obtained from a human donor who had recovered from COVID-19.

This clonotype was found a few times. The chain has TRBV20-1 and TRBJ2-2; the match to TRBD2 covers 11 bases. V lost 6 bases and J lost 0; bases outside the gene matches: 9. CDR3 size: 17 residues. The germline CDR1 and CDR2 sequences are DFQATT and SNEGSKA (reference sequence). This CDR3 is CSAPPLAGGSNTGELFF. CDR3 coding DNA: TGCAGTGCCCCACCCCTAGCGGGAGGATCGAACACCGGGGAGCTGTTTTTT.

In its sample, this clonotype was seen a few times. The chain joins TRBV20-1 to TRBJ1-1; 8 bases align to TRBD1. The CDR3 runs 16 residues. V lost 4 bases, J lost 0 bases, and 10 bases stayed unmatched. CDR1 DFQATT and CDR2 SNEGSKA come from the germline V gene (reference sequence). In nucleotides, the CDR3 is TGCAGTGCTATCCCCGGGACAGGTGGGATGAACACTGAAGCTTTCTTT. Protein product: CSAIPGTGGMNTEAFF.

This clonotype was seen only a few times. V gene TRBV7-6 combines with J gene TRBJ1-1; no reliable D call. This CDR3 contains 14 residues. V lost 2 bases to trimming and J lost 2 bases, with 9 bases between them. CDR1 is SGHVS, CDR2 FNYEAQ, per germline. The CDR3 is CASSLMLFNTEAFF. Here the CDR3 DNA reads TGTGCCAGCAGCTTAATGCTTTTTAACACTGAAGCTTTCTTT.

This rearrangement joins TRBV2 to TRBJ2-3; TRBD1 is a possible D gene (6 bases). CDR1 SNHLY and CDR2 FYNNEI come from the germline V gene. The CDR3 spans 15 residues. V lost 7 bases to trimming and J lost 6 bases, with 20 bases between them. The CDR3 DNA reads as TGTGCCAGCATTCCAAAGGACAGTTTTGTTGATACGCAGTATTTT. Translation: CASIPKDSFVDTQYF.

This clonotype was seen a few times. The V gene is TRBV19, the J gene TRBJ1-5; D ambiguous. Germline-derived CDR1 and CDR2 are LNHDA and SQIVND (reference sequence). V was cut by 6 bases and J by 1 base, with 16 bases left in between. The CDR3 length is 16 residues. CDR3 in DNA: TGTGCCAGTAGGGCTCGGTTAGGTCAAAGCAATCAGCCCCAGCATTTT. It codes for CASRARLGQSNQPQHF.

V is TRBV11-3 and J is TRBJ2-5; maybe TRBD2 (6 bases). CDR1 is SGHNT and CDR2 is YENEEA in the germline V gene. The ends were cut back, 11 bases at V and 5 bases at J, with 21 bases in the middle. This CDR3 is built from 14 residues. CDR3 bases: TGTGCCCGCACCATTTATGGGGCGGGGGAGACCCAGTACTTC. Its translation is CARTIYGAGETQYF.

J is TRBJ2-3 and V is TRBV2, with TRBD2 matching over 7 bases. The CDR3 is 15 amino acids. Germline V lookup: CDR1 SNHLY, CDR2 FYNNEI. The trim removed 5 bases at V and 2 bases at J, leaving 7 bases unmatched. In DNA form, the CDR3 reads TGTGCCAGCAGTCCCGGGGGGAGTCTCACAGATACGCAGTATTTT. It encodes CASSPGGSLTDTQYF.

The CDR3 DNA sequence: TGCAGTGCTAGAAAACCCCGGGACAGAGGGCGATCTGAAGCTTTCTTT. This sequence encodes CSARKPRDRGRSEAFF. The chain employs TRBV20-1 and TRBJ1-1, with 7 bases identical to TRBD1. The CDR3 sequence is 16 residues long. Germline lookup yields CDR1 DFQATT and CDR2 SNEGSKA (reference sequence). V trimming: 2 bases; J trimming: 6 bases; junction bases outside the gene matches: 15.

The chain recombines TRBV20-1 with TRBJ2-7, with D maybe TRBD2 (6 bases). V lost 3 bases to trimming and J lost 4 bases, with 19 bases between them. The germline V gene has CDR1 DFQATT and CDR2 SNEGSKA (reference sequence). The CDR3 contains 15 residues. CDR3 sequence (DNA): TGCAGTGCTAGGATCCCGGGGGTCCCGTCGTACGAGCAGTACTTC. Residues: CSARIPGVPSYEQYF.

This chain uses TRBV7-2 with TRBJ2-3; TRBD2 aligns across 10 bases. From germline, CDR1 is SGHTA and CDR2 FQGNSA. There are 15 residues in the CDR3. J gave up 10 bases and V 0 bases, and 7 bases lay outside the gene matches. CDR3 in amino acids: CASSLAAGGPNAQYF. The DNA for the CDR3 is TGTGCCAGCAGCTTAGCAGCGGGAGGGCCCAATGCGCAGTATTTT.

The gene calls are TRBV27 and TRBJ1-6; D unresolved. There are 13 residues in the CDR3. Germline CDR1 is MNHEY and CDR2 is SMNVEV (reference sequence). Trimming stripped 4 bases from V and 7 bases from J, with 8 bases between. CDR3 in DNA: TGTGCCAGCAGTTCGGGAGTGAATTCACCCCTCCACTTT. Its protein product is CASSSGVNSPLHF.

The V call is TRBV6-4, the J call TRBJ2-1, with D unclear. Germline CDR1 reads MRHNA; CDR2 reads SNTAGT. The CDR3 runs 11 residues. The V end lost 8 bases, the J end lost 4 bases, and 6 bases lay between the germline ends. The CDR3 is CASGNYNEQFF. The CDR3, as DNA: TGTGCCAGCGGAAATTACAATGAGCAGTTCTTC.

The chain couples TRBV7-9 to TRBJ2-7; perhaps TRBD1 as D (6 bases). Germline CDR1 reads SEHNR; CDR2 reads FQNEAQ (reference sequence). Trimming stripped 3 bases from V and 4 bases from J, with 7 bases between. The CDR3 sequence is 12 residues long. The CDR3 protein is CASSFQGYEQYF. CDR3 bases: TGTGCCAGCAGCTTCCAGGGGTACGAGCAGTACTTC.

By share, this clonotype counts as medium-sized. This chain joins TRBV6-1 and TRBJ1-2; 9 nucleotides align to TRBD1. The junction had 5 bases not matched to a gene; V was cut back by 7 bases and J by 5 bases. The CDR3 runs to 13 residues. CDR1 and CDR2 from the germline V gene are MNHNS and SASEGT. Here the CDR3 reads CASKRQGEYGYTF. For the CDR3, the DNA is TGTGCCAGCAAAAGACAGGGGGAATATGGCTACACCTTC.